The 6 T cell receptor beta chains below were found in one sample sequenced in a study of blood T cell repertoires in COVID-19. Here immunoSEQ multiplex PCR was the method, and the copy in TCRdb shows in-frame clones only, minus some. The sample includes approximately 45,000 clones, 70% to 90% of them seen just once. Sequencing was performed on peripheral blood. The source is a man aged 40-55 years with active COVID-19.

The CDR3 loop is CATSREGTGGTEAFF. The CDR3 DNA follows: TGTGCCACCAGCAGAGAGGGGACAGGGGGCACTGAAGCTTTCTTT. The V and J genes are TRBV15 and TRBJ1-1, with 11 bases lining up with TRBD1. The germline gives CDR1 LNHNV, CDR2 YYDKDF (reference sequence). Germline trimming cut 0 bases from V and 4 bases from J; bases unmatched to any gene: 1. The CDR3 has 15 amino acids.

As DNA, the CDR3 is TGTGCCAGCAGTGAGGGACAACAGGATACGCAGTATTTT. It translates to CASSEGQQDTQYF. The chain has TRBV2 and TRBJ2-3, with TRBD1 as a possible D gene (6 bases). The length of the CDR3 is 13 residues. The germline gives CDR1 SNHLY, CDR2 FYNNEI. Trimming cost V 3 bases and J 6 bases, with 10 bases left between them.

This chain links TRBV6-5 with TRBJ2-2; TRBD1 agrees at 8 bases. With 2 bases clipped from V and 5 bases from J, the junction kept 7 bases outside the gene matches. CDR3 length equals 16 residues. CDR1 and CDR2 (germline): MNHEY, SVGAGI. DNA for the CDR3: TGTGCCAGCAGTTACCTGGACAGGGCCGAGACCGGGGAGCTGTTTTTT. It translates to CASSYLDRAETGELFF.

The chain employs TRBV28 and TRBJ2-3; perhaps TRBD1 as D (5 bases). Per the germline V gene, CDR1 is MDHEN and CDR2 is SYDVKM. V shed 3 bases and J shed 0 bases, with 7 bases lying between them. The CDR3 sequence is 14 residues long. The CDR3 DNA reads TGTGCCAGCAGTTTCCGACAGAGCACAGATACGCAGTATTTT. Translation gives CASSFRQSTDTQYF.

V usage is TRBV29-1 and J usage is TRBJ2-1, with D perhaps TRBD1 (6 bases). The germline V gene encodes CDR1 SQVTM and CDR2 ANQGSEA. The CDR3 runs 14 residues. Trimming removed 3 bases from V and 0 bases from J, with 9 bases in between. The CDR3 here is CSVDRGASYNEQFF. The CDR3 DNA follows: TGCAGCGTTGACAGGGGAGCCTCCTACAATGAGCAGTTCTTC.

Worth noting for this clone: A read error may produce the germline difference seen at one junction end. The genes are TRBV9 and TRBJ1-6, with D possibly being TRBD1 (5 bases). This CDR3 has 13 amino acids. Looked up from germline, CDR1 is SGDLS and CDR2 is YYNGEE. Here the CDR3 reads CASSVDQGLPLHF. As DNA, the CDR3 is TGTGCCAGCAGCGTAGACCAGGGCCTCCCCCTTCACTTT. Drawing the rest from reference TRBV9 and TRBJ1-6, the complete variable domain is DSGVTQTPKHLITATGQRVTLRCSPRSGDLSVYWYQQSLDQGLQFLIQYYNGEERAKGNILERFSAQQFPDLHSELNLSSLELGDSALYFCASSVDQGLPLHFGNGTRLTVT.